The T cell receptor beta chain described here comes from a study of blood T cells in healthy people across ages. Findings of the study overall: Higher diversity and more naive CD4+ cells were features of long-lived donors, compared to aged donors. No conclusive comparison of naive versus antigen-experienced cells was possible with unsorted PBMCs.

This CDR3 spans 13 amino acids. Germline V gene sequence: CDR1 MDHEN, CDR2 SYDVKM. J was trimmed by 7 bases and V by 2 bases; bases with no gene match: 4. The second PCR ran roughly 7 to 11 cycles with a sample-barcoded 5' primer and J-beta primers. Researchers report that a template-switch adaptor with 12 random nucleotides tagged each cDNA molecule. TCRdb reprocessed the 5' RACE reads with MiXCR, giving one entry per CDR3 protein. The profile shows 550,000 to 750,000 distinct CDR3 sequences, more than 20% of them singletons. PBMCs, at least 7 million per sample, were isolated. About this clonotype: Its specificity is not known.

V and J are TRBV28 and TRBJ2-7; 8 bases align to TRBD1. The receptor comes from a man between 70 and 80 years old in good health. The sample consisted of blood. The CDR3 nucleotides read TGTGCCAGCAGTTTAGACAGGGGTGGGGAGCAGTACTTC. This encodes CASSLDRGGEQYF.